What follows are 26 T cell receptor beta chains derived from one specimen sequenced in a study of beta chain features in type 1 diabetes. Every isolated RNA sample was fully reverse transcribed, so sequencing captured expressed TCRB transcripts. Produced via immunoSEQ multiplex PCR; TCRdb's table is partial and in-frame only. Found here are 150,000 to 170,000 clones, 7.5% to 10% of them singletons; the top ten hold nearly 0.65%. Material for sequencing was central memory CD4+ T cells from blood. The receptors were gathered from a man aged 18 to 29 in good health.

The V and J genes are TRBV11-2 and TRBJ1-3, with a possible D match to TRBD1 (6 bases). Germline loops: CDR1 SGHAT, CDR2 FQNNGV. The CDR3 covers 14 residues. Trimming removed 1 base at V and 4 bases at J, with 8 bases between. CDR3 sequence: CASSLGTVGNTIYF. Written as DNA, the CDR3 is TGTGCCAGCAGCTTAGGGACAGTCGGAAACACCATATATTTT.

The V gene is TRBV6-6, the J gene TRBJ2-5, with 7 positions matching TRBD2. The J segment lost 4 bases and the V segment lost 2 bases, leaving 7 bases of the junction unmatched. The CDR3 consists of 15 residues. CDR1 MNHNY and CDR2 SVGAGI come from the germline V gene (reference sequence). CDR3 DNA sequence: TGTGCCAGCAGTTACCCAGCGGGGAGTGGAGAGACCCAGTACTTC. It codes for CASSYPAGSGETQYF.

The chain joins TRBV5-1 to TRBJ2-3; D uncertain. The CDR3 totals 14 residues. V was trimmed by 0 bases and J by 5 bases, leaving 10 bases between them. Germline CDR1 is SGHRS and CDR2 is YFSETQ. This CDR3 reads CASSLDTDRDTQYF. The CDR3 region has the DNA TGCGCCAGCAGCTTGGATACTGATAGAGATACGCAGTATTTT.

This clone was seen a single time. The gene calls are TRBV10-3 and TRBJ1-1; D gene uncertain. Trimming stripped 10 bases from V and 0 bases from J, with 15 bases between. The germline V gene encodes CDR1 ENHRY and CDR2 SYGVKD. There are 14 residues in the CDR3. The CDR3 protein is CATRNAVMNTEAFF. DNA for the CDR3: TGTGCCACCCGCAATGCGGTAATGAACACTGAAGCTTTCTTT.

This clone was counted a few times. The chain employs TRBV2 and TRBJ2-1; no firm D call. This CDR3 has 15 residues. Germline V CDR1 and CDR2: SNHLY, FYNNEI. V lost 6 bases and J 5 bases, leaving 17 bases between the germline ends. The CDR3 region is CASRQAMAGNNEQFF. The CDR3 coding sequence is TGTGCCAGCAGGCAGGCCATGGCAGGTAACAATGAGCAGTTCTTC.

This clone was counted only a few times. The chain couples TRBV18 to TRBJ2-7; TRBD1 is a possible D gene (6 bases). V lost 5 bases and J 2 bases, leaving 16 bases between the germline ends. The CDR3 runs to 15 residues. Germline V gene sequence: CDR1 KGHSH, CDR2 LQKENI. The DNA for the CDR3 is TGTGCCAGCTCATCTCGCGACAGGATGACCTACGAGCAGTACTTC. It yields the protein CASSSRDRMTYEQYF.

This clone was counted a few times. The V call is TRBV5-1, the J call TRBJ1-5, with 8 nucleotides matching TRBD1. With 4 bases clipped from V and 3 bases from J, the junction kept 6 bases outside the gene matches. Germline CDR1 reads SGHRS; CDR2 reads YFSETQ. The CDR3 is 15 residues long. The CDR3 coding sequence is TGCGCCAGCAGCCTAGGACAGGGCCACAATCAGCCCCAGCATTTT. It yields the protein CASSLGQGHNQPQHF.

This rearrangement joins TRBV6-6 to TRBJ2-5, with 12 bases fitting TRBD2. Germline V gene sequence: CDR1 MNHNY, CDR2 SVGAGI (reference sequence). The CDR3 length is 16 residues. J gave up 4 bases and V 6 bases, and 9 bases lay outside the gene matches. CDR3 region: CASRTGTSGLGETQYF. The CDR3 DNA follows: TGTGCCAGCAGGACGGGGACTAGCGGGCTTGGAGAGACCCAGTACTTC.

This clone turned up a few times. The V call is TRBV19, the J call TRBJ1-2; D is undetermined. CDR3 length: 13 amino acids. The V and J ends lost 2 bases and 6 bases respectively, with 10 bases between them. Looked up from germline, CDR1 is LNHDA and CDR2 is SQIVND (reference sequence). CDR3 amino acids: CASSISGLNGYTF. CDR3 sequence (DNA): TGTGCCAGTAGTATATCGGGTTTGAATGGCTACACCTTC.

This chain joins TRBV2 and TRBJ2-1; TRBD1 aligns across 9 bases. The V gene end was trimmed by 7 bases and the J gene end by 5 bases; junction bases not matched to a gene: 9. This CDR3 is 15 amino acids long. In germline, CDR1 is SNHLY, CDR2 FYNNEI. The CDR3 protein is CASKMDRGRDNEQFF. CDR3 DNA: TGTGCCAGCAAAATGGACAGGGGTCGGGACAATGAGCAGTTCTTC.

This clone has a count of ten or more. This sequence joins TRBV12-5 and TRBJ1-2; the match to TRBD1 covers 9 bases. Germline CDR1 LGHNT, CDR2 FRNRAP. V was clipped by 6 bases and J by 3 bases; unmatched bases: 2. The CDR3 is 13 residues long. The CDR3 DNA is TGTGCTAGTGGCGGGGACAGGGACTATGGCTACACCTTC. Protein product: CASGGDRDYGYTF.

Notes on this clone: Since the CDR3 does not end with the conserved phenylalanine or tryptophan, this likely comes from a read error. The V call is TRBV15, the J call TRBJ1-2; no clear D. In germline, CDR1 is LNHNV, CDR2 YYDKDF (reference sequence). The CDR3 extends over 17 amino acids. The V and J ends lost 0 bases and 3 bases respectively, with 17 bases between them. The CDR3 sequence: CATSRDLGGINDYGYTL. The CDR3 DNA reads TGTGCCACCAGCAGAGATCTTGGAGGCATTAACGACTATGGCTACACCCTC.

This clone was found a few times. V gene TRBV4-2 combines with J gene TRBJ2-1, with 7 bases identical to TRBD2. V dropped 0 bases and J dropped 12; count of bases not matched to a gene: 5. CDR3 length: 13 amino acids. Germline lookup yields CDR1 LGHNA and CDR2 YNFKEQ. This CDR3 reads CASSQDRRERQFF. The CDR3 DNA reads as TGTGCCAGCAGCCAAGATAGGCGGGAGAGGCAGTTCTTC.

This chain links TRBV7-3 with TRBJ2-2, with 8 bases identical to TRBD1. Germline values: CDR1 SGHTA, CDR2 FQGTGA. Trimming removed 5 bases from V and 4 bases from J; junction bases left unmatched: 6. The CDR3 loop spans 15 amino acids. The CDR3 protein is CASSRGTGSTGELFF. CDR3 in DNA: TGTGCCAGCAGCCGAGGGACAGGTTCCACCGGGGAGCTGTTTTTT.

The chain links TRBV5-1 to TRBJ2-5, with 12 bases fitting TRBD2. Per germline, CDR1 SGHRS and CDR2 YFSETQ. The V gene end was trimmed by 5 bases and the J gene end by 3 bases; junction bases not matched to a gene: 14. This CDR3 contains 18 residues. The CDR3 DNA reads TGCGCCAGCAGTTCACGGACTAGCGGGGCGGGCAGAGAAGAGACCCAGTACTTC. This translates into CASSSRTSGAGREETQYF.

J is TRBJ2-2 and V is TRBV7-2; 9 nucleotides align to TRBD2. Germline V lookup: CDR1 SGHTA, CDR2 FQGNSA. The CDR3 consists of 14 residues. Trimming removed 10 bases from V and 6 bases from J; junction bases left unmatched: 9. CDR3 nucleotide sequence: TGTGCCACGCGGTTGGGGACTAGCTCCGGGGAGCTGTTTTTT. Residues: CATRLGTSSGELFF.

Details on this clone: A read error may explain this, as a much larger clone is one base away. The same CDR3 is also encoded by other DNA sequences in this sample. The chain recombines TRBV5-6 with TRBJ2-3; D may be TRBD1 (6 bases). Germline CDR1 and CDR2: SGHDT and YYEEEE. Deletions cut 0 bases from V and 1 base from J, with 6 bases between. The CDR3 totals 14 residues. CDR3 DNA sequence: TGTGCCAGCAGCTTGGACAGGGGCACAGATACGCAGTATTTT. Translated: CASSLDRGTDTQYF.

This clone was recorded at least ten times. The V gene is TRBV30, the J gene TRBJ2-4, with D possibly being TRBD2 (6 bases). CDR1 and CDR2 (germline): GTSNPN, SVGIG (reference sequence). The ends were cut back, 0 bases at V and 0 bases at J, with 9 bases in the middle. The CDR3 runs to 15 residues. The CDR3 sequence is CAWSVWEVAKNIQYF. CDR3 DNA: TGTGCCTGGAGTGTATGGGAGGTAGCCAAAAACATTCAGTACTTC. Drawing the rest from reference TRBV30 and TRBJ2-4, the complete variable domain is SQTIHQWPATLVQPVGSPLSLECTVEGTSNPNLYWYRQAAGRGLQLLFYSVGIGQISSEVPQNLSASRPQDRQFILSSKKLLLSDSGFYLCAWSVWEVAKNIQYFGAGTRLSVL.

This clone was recorded many times. The V and J genes are TRBV27 and TRBJ1-2; no clear D. V shed 7 bases and J shed 7 bases, with 16 bases lying between them. Germline assignment: CDR1 MNHEY and CDR2 SMNVEV (reference sequence). This CDR3 is built from 13 residues. CDR3 amino acids: CASKPIGGSGYTF. CDR3 in DNA: TGTGCCAGCAAGCCGATTGGCGGGTCTGGCTACACCTTC.

The chain is built from TRBV20-1 and TRBJ1-1; D ambiguous. This CDR3 region has 11 residues. The V end was cut by 5 bases, the J end by 6 bases, with 10 bases between. From germline, CDR1 is DFQATT and CDR2 SNEGSKA (reference sequence). CDR3 DNA sequence: TGCAGTGCTGCCTCAAGCGCTGAAGCTTTCTTT. Translating gives CSAASSAEAFF.

To note about this clone: Relative to the germline gene, one junction end is altered; a read error may explain this. The genes are TRBV7-7 and TRBJ2-1, with 11 bases that match TRBD2. The V gene's germline CDR1 is SSHAT and CDR2 FNYEAQ (reference sequence). This CDR3 region has 16 residues. The CDR3 loop is CASSSQLAGGMSEQFF. The CDR3 DNA reads as TGTGCTAGCAGCTCACAGCTAGCGGGAGGAATGAGTGAGCAGTTCTTC.

This clone was found a few times. J is TRBJ2-7 and V is TRBV7-2, with TRBD2 identical over 8 bases. V lost 3 bases and J lost 7; bases outside the gene matches: 11. Germline V gives CDR1 SGHTA, CDR2 FQGNSA. This CDR3 comprises 15 residues. CDR3 loop: CASSFGGTRQEEQYF. For the CDR3, the DNA is TGTGCCAGCAGCTTCGGCGGGACTAGGCAGGAGGAGCAGTACTTC.

The V call is TRBV7-9, the J call TRBJ2-1, with 9 bases identical to TRBD2. Germline V lookup: CDR1 SEHNR, CDR2 FQNEAQ (reference sequence). The CDR3 spans 17 residues. J was trimmed by 8 bases and V by 1 base; bases with no gene match: 12. As DNA, the CDR3 is TGTGCCAGCAGCTTAGTTTCCGGGACTAGCCTGTTCTATGAGCAGTTCTTC. It codes for CASSLVSGTSLFYEQFF.

The chain couples TRBV7-2 to TRBJ1-2, with D possibly being TRBD1 (6 bases). The V end was cut by 3 bases, the J end by 0 bases, with 8 bases between. Germline-derived CDR1 and CDR2 are SGHTA and FQGNSA. The CDR3 runs to 14 residues. The CDR3 loop reads CASSLDRANYGYTF. DNA for the CDR3: TGTGCCAGCAGCTTGGACAGAGCTAACTATGGCTACACCTTC.

This clone was counted between two and nine times. The chain recombines TRBV18 with TRBJ2-7; 13 nucleotides agree with TRBD2. CDR1 and CDR2 from the germline V gene are KGHSH and LQKENI. This CDR3 is built from 18 residues. Trimming removed 4 bases from V and 2 bases from J; junction bases left unmatched: 11. The CDR3 region has the DNA TGTGCCAGCTCACGTCCCGGGACTAGCGGGAAGACCGCCTACGAGCAGTACTTC. It codes for CASSRPGTSGKTAYEQYF. The entire variable domain, with the rest obtained from reference TRBV18 and TRBJ2-7, is as follows: NAGVMQNPRHLVRRRGQEARLRCSPMKGHSHVYWYRQLPEEGLKFMVYLQKENIIDESGMPKERFSAEFPKEGPSILRIQQVVRGDSAAYFCASSRPGTSGKTAYEQYFGPGTRLTVT.

This clone was seen ten or more times. The chain carries TRBV9 and TRBJ1-1; D unclear. The CDR3 has 15 residues. Trimming removed 0 bases at V and 3 bases at J, with 12 bases between. Looked up from germline, CDR1 is SGDLS and CDR2 is YYNGEE. The CDR3 region has the DNA TGTGCCAGCAGCGTAGGCGGGGTAGGTGACACTGAAGCTTTCTTT. As protein: CASSVGGVGDTEAFF.